This paragraph reports one T cell receptor beta chain. All patients were treatment-naive before thyroid surgery. This sample is drawn from a study of metastatic and nonmetastatic thyroid tumors. Study processing details: Between-group CDR3 differences, defined by clinicopathological status, yielded a distant-metastasis classifier for papillary thyroid cancer. MiXCR reprocessed the PCR reads for TCRdb. What appears here as the V and J calls and clone size reflects TCRdb's work, not the paper's. The table includes about 6,400 clones, approximately 31% detected once. This CDR3 is 16 amino acids long. From germline, CDR1 is SGHVS and CDR2 FQNEAQ. Trimming took off 2 bases at V and 5 bases at J, with 13 bases between the two ends.

The genes are TRBV7-8 and TRBJ1-6; D is ambiguous. This receptor was identified in a female donor with papillary thyroid cancer or a benign thyroid nodule (not recorded which). Some clones in this sample may be carry-over from other donors' samples. Specimen: tumor tissue. CDR3 protein: CASSLSSRSHNSPLHF. The CDR3 DNA follows: TGTGCCAGCAGCTTATCTTCGAGGAGTCATAATTCACCCCTCCACTTT.